This note documents a single TCR beta chain sequence. No antigen is known for it. These data are taken from a study of blood T cells in healthy people across ages. Findings and limits, study-wide: CMV status of donors was not determined, possibly confounding expanded clonotype changes. A roughly linear age-dependent decrease characterized TCR beta diversity per million T cells.

The authors ran a second PCR of about 6 to 11 cycles using a sample-barcoded 5' primer and a J-beta primer mix. Each cDNA molecule was tagged by a template-switch adaptor that had 12 random nucleotides. Each single sample gave us at least 2.5 million CDR3-containing paired-end reads. TCRdb reanalysed the 5' RACE reads using MiXCR and keeps one entry per CDR3 protein. The table shows around 320,000 distinct CDR3 sequences, with roughly 29% occurring only once. Sample: blood. The TCR was taken from a woman between 70 and 85 years old in good health.

CDR3 sequence: CASSFSGRGLNEQFF. DNA of the CDR3: TGTGCCAGCAGCTTTAGCGGGAGGGGCCTCAATGAGCAGTTCTTC. The V gene is TRBV7-3, the J gene TRBJ2-7; 11 bases are a match to TRBD2. The J call may be faulty, since TRBJ2-1 better matches the DNA end. The CDR3 loop spans 15 amino acids. The germline CDR1 and CDR2 sequences are SGHTA and FQGTGA.